One and the same sample provided the 14 T cell receptor beta chains below, sequenced in a study of post-analysis software for immune sequencing data (dated by TCRdb to between 2015 and 2017). What the research found in general, with its limitations: Several TRBV segments, including TRBV5-6, TRBV5-1 and TRBV20-1, were significantly more frequent in patients than controls.

These receptors have no identified antigens. To prepare the library, PCR was applied. The instrument was an Illumina HiSeq 2500. To reduce PCR and sequencing biases, unique molecular identifiers were built into the TCR beta cDNA libraries. Using fastp at Q25 and MiXCR, TCRdb reprocessed the public reads and kept productive beta chains. A single entry per CDR3 protein holds the most common genes and DNA from its merged rows. Across this sample there are approximately 630,000 distinct CDR3 sequences, with over 45% seen only once. Approximately 11% of the sample goes to the ten largest clones. The sequencing sample was made of blood. The receptors derive from a girl aged 2-10 years with multiple sclerosis.

This clonotype turned up a few times. V is TRBV12-3 or TRBV12-4 and J is TRBJ1-5, with D possibly matching TRBD1 (5 bases). Trimming took 3 bases from V and 3 from J, leaving 9 bases between them. This CDR3 has 14 residues. CDR3 amino acids: CASSLRQINQPQHF. The CDR3 nucleotides are TGTGCCAGCAGTTTGAGACAGATCAATCAGCCCCAGCATTTT.

CDR3 DNA sequence: TGTGCCAGCAGCCCCGGGACTAGGACGAACACCGGGGAGCTGTTTTTT. Its translation is CASSPGTRTNTGELFF. V usage is TRBV5-5 and J usage is TRBJ2-2; TRBD2 aligns across 8 bases. The ends lost 4 bases at V and 0 bases at J; junction bases unmatched: 5. CDR1 and CDR2 (germline): SGHKS, YYEKEE (reference sequence). This CDR3 region has 16 residues.

This rearrangement joins TRBV7-8 to TRBJ2-1; D is possibly TRBD1 (5 bases). Trimming stripped 1 base from V and 7 bases from J, with 14 bases between. Per the germline V gene, CDR1 is SGHVS and CDR2 is FQNEAQ. The CDR3 spans 15 residues. The CDR3 nucleotides are TGTGCCAGCAGCTTAGTAGACAGCACCCCTAATGAGCAGTTCTTC. This gives the protein CASSLVDSTPNEQFF.

CDR3: CASSPSTLQGMRSYGYTF. As DNA, the CDR3 is TGTGCCAGCAGCCCATCGACTCTACAGGGGATGCGCTCCTATGGCTACACCTTC. This chain links TRBV11-2 with TRBJ1-2; 7 nucleotides agree with TRBD1. The length of the CDR3 is 18 residues. V gave up 5 bases and J gave up 4 bases; unmatched junction bases: 19. Germline V gives CDR1 SGHAT, CDR2 FQNNGV.

The chain uses TRBV12-3 or TRBV12-4 and TRBJ2-3; no reliable D call. This CDR3 is 13 amino acids long. V gave up 10 bases and J gave up 0 bases, with 11 bases separating them. The CDR3 is CATIGTSTDTQYF. The CDR3 nucleotides read TGTGCCACAATCGGAACTAGCACAGATACGCAGTATTTT.

The genes are TRBV20-1 and TRBJ2-5, with D possibly TRBD2 on 5 matching bases. The CDR3 contains 10 residues. Germline V gene lookup returns CDR1 DFQATT and CDR2 SNEGSKA (reference sequence). V was clipped by 5 bases and J by 9 bases, with 10 bases between them. CDR3 in amino acids: CSAGVGAQYF. The CDR3 DNA is TGCAGTGCTGGGGTGGGAGCCCAGTACTTC.

The gene calls are TRBV7-2 and TRBJ2-5, with 9 bases lining up with TRBD1. From germline, CDR1 is SGHTA and CDR2 FQGNSA. Trimming took 7 bases from V and 0 from J; bases not matched to a gene: 6. CDR3 length equals 15 residues. The DNA for the CDR3 is TGTGCCAGCACACGGACAGGGGAGTACCAAGAGACCCAGTACTTC. It translates to CASTRTGEYQETQYF. Full variable domain (outside the CDR3, taken from reference TRBV7-2 and TRBJ2-5): GAGVSQSPSNKVTEKGKDVELRCDPISGHTALYWYRQSLGQGLEFLIYFQGNSAPDKSGLPSDRFSAERTGGSVSTLTIQRTQQEDSAVYLCASTRTGEYQETQYFGPGTRLLVL.

This clonotype was counted only a few times. The V gene is TRBV6-2 or TRBV6-3, the J gene TRBJ2-4, with a tentative D call TRBD2 (6 bases). In germline, CDR1 is MNHEY, CDR2 SVGEGT. Trimming shortened V by 0 bases and J by 7 bases, and 10 bases separated the two germline ends. CDR3 length: 14 amino acids. The CDR3 DNA reads TGTGCCAGCAGTTACTCGGCGGGGTGGAACATTCAGTACTTC. Its protein is CASSYSAGWNIQYF.

About this clonotype itself: One junction end does not reproduce the germline sequence, and a read error may be involved. The chain links TRBV7-7 to TRBJ2-1; 7 positions match TRBD2. Per germline, CDR1 SSHAT and CDR2 FNYEAQ (reference sequence). The CDR3 consists of 16 residues. The CDR3: CASSLEASGSYNEQFF. The CDR3 DNA reads as TGTGCTAGCAGCTTAGAGGCTAGCGGTTCCTACAATGAGCAGTTCTTC.

This chain links TRBV4-2 with TRBJ2-1; D gene unclear. The CDR3 has 13 amino acids. Germline-derived CDR1 and CDR2 are LGHNA and YNFKEQ. V was trimmed by 3 bases and J by 5 bases, leaving 8 bases between them. The DNA of the CDR3 is TGTGCCAGCAGCCACCCTCGGGACAATGAGCAGTTCTTC. Its protein is CASSHPRDNEQFF.

The chain combines TRBV6-5 with TRBJ2-1; 7 nucleotides align to TRBD1. V lost 6 bases and J lost 6; bases outside the gene matches: 5. CDR3 length equals 13 residues. Germline CDR1 reads MNHEY; CDR2 reads SVGAGI. In DNA form, the CDR3 reads TGTGCCAGCAGGGGGCAGGGGGTCAATGAGCAGTTCTTC. It yields the protein CASRGQGVNEQFF.

The V gene is TRBV20-1, the J gene TRBJ1-5; D may be TRBD1 (6 bases). The germline V gene has CDR1 DFQATT and CDR2 SNEGSKA (reference sequence). V lost 4 bases to trimming and J lost 2 bases, with 18 bases between them. The CDR3 is made up of 16 amino acids. CDR3 amino acids: CSATRRAGVGNQPQHF. DNA for the CDR3: TGCAGTGCTACCCGGAGGGCAGGGGTAGGCAATCAGCCCCAGCATTTT.

The rearrangement joins TRBV12-3 or TRBV12-4 to TRBJ2-1; 9 bases are shared with TRBD1. This CDR3 has 14 residues. V dropped 6 bases and J dropped 6; count of bases not matched to a gene: 6. For the CDR3, the DNA is TGTGCCAGCAGCCCGGGACAGGGAGGCAATGAGCAGTTCTTC. This sequence encodes CASSPGQGGNEQFF.

This rearrangement joins TRBV4-1 to TRBJ2-3; TRBD2 aligns across 7 bases. Per the germline V gene, CDR1 is MGHRA and CDR2 is YSYEKL. This CDR3 is 16 amino acids long. Germline trimming cut 0 bases from V and 2 bases from J; bases unmatched to any gene: 5. CDR3 bases: TGCGCCAGCAGCCAAGATGGGGGGGAAATCACAGATACGCAGTATTTT. Translated, it gives CASSQDGGEITDTQYF.